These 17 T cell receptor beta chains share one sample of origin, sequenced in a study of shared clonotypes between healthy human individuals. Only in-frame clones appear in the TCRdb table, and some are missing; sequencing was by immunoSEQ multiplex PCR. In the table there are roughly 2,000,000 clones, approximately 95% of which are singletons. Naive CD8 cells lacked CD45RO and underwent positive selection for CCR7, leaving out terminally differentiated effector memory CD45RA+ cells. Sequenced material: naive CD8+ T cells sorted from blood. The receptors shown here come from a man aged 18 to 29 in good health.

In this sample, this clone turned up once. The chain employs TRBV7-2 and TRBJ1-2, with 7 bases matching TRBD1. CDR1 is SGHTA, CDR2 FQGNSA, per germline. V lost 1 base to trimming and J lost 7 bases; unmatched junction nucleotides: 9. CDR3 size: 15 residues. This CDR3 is CASSLGEGGAGGYTF. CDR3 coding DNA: TGTGCCAGCAGCTTAGGGGAAGGGGGCGCGGGTGGCTACACCTTC.

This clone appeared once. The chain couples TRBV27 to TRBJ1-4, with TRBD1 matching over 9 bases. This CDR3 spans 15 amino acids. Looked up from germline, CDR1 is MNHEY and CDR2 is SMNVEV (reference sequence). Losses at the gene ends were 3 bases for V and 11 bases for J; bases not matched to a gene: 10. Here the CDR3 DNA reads TGTGCCAGCAGTTTTCTAGGGACAGGGTTCGAGAAACTGTTTTTT. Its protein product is CASSFLGTGFEKLFF.

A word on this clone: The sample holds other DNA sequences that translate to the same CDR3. The CDR3 loop reads CASSLTGANVLTF. DNA for the CDR3: TGTGCCAGCAGTTTGACTGGGGCCAACGTCCTGACTTTC. The chain joins TRBV6-5 to TRBJ2-6; no clear D. The V end was cut by 4 bases, the J end by 2 bases, with 3 bases between. This CDR3 is built from 13 residues. CDR1 is MNHEY, CDR2 SVGAGI, per germline.

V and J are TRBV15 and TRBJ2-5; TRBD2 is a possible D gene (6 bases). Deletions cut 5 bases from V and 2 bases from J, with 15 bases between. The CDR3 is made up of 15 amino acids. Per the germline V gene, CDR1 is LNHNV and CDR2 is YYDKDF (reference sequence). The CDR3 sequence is CATSQNSGYQETQYF. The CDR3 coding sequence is TGTGCCACCAGCCAAAATAGCGGTTATCAAGAGACCCAGTACTTC.

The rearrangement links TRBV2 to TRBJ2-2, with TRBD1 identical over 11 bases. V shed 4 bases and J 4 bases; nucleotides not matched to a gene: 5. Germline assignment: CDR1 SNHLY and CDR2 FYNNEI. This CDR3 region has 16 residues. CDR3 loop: CASSGVGTGGTGELFF. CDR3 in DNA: TGTGCCAGCAGTGGAGTGGGGACAGGGGGCACCGGGGAGCTGTTTTTT.

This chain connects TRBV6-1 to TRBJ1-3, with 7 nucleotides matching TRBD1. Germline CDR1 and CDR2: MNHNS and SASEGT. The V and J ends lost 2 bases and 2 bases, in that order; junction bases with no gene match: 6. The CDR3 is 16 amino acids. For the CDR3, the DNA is TGTGCCAGCAGTGAATGGTTCGGGACAGCTGGAAACACCATATATTTT. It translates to CASSEWFGTAGNTIYF.

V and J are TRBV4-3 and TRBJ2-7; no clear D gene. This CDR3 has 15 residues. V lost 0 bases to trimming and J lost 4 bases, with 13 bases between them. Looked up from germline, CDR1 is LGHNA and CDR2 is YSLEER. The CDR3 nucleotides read TGCGCCAGCAGCCAAGATTTCGCAGCGTCATACGAGCAGTACTTC. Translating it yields CASSQDFAASYEQYF.

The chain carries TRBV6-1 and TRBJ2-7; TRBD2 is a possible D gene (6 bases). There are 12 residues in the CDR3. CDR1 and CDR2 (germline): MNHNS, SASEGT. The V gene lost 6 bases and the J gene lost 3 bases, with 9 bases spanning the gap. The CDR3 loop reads CASRLASYEQYF. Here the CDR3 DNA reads TGTGCCAGCAGACTAGCTAGCTACGAGCAGTACTTC.

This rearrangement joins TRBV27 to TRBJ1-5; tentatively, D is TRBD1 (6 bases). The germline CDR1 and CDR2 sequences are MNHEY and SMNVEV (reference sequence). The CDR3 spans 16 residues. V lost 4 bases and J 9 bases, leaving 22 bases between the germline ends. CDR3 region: CASSSSTGHYQWPQHF. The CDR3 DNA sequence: TGTGCCAGCAGTTCGTCGACAGGTCATTATCAGTGGCCCCAGCATTTT.

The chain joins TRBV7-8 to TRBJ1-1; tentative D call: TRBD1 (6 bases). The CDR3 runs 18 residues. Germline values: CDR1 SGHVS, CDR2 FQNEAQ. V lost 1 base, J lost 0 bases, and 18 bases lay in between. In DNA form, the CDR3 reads TGTGCCAGCAGCTTAGTTATCGGCCAGGGGCGATTGAACACTGAAGCTTTCTTT. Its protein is CASSLVIGQGRLNTEAFF. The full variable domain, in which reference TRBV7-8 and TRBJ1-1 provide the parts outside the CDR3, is GAGVSQSPRYKVAKRGQDVALRCDPISGHVSLFWYQQALGQGPEFLTYFQNEAQLDKSGLPSDRFFAERPEGSVSTLKIQRTQQEDSAVYLCASSLVIGQGRLNTEAFFGQGTRLTVV.

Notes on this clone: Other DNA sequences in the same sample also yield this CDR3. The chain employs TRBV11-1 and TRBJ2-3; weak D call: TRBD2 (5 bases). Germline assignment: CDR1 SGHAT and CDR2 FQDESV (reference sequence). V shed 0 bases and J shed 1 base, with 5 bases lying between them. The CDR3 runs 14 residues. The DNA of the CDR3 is TGTGCCAGCAGCTTAGCGGGAGGCACAGATACGCAGTATTTT. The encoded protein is CASSLAGGTDTQYF. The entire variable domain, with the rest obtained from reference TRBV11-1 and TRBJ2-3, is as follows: EAEVAQSPRYKITEKSQAVAFWCDPISGHATLYWYRQILGQGPELLVQFQDESVVDDSQLPKDRFSAERLKGVDSTLKIQPAELGDSAMYLCASSLAGGTDTQYFGPGTRLTVL.

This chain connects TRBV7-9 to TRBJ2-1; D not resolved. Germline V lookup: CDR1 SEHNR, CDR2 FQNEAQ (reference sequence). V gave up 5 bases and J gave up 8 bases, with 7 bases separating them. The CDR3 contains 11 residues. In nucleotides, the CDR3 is TGTGCCAGCAGCCCCAGGTATGAGCAGTTCTTC. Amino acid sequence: CASSPRYEQFF.

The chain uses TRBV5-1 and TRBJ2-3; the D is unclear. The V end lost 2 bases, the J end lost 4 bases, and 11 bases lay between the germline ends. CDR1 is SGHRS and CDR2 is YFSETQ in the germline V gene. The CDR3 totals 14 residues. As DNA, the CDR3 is TGCGCCAGCAGCTTAAAGTCGGGTCCAGATACGCAGTATTTT. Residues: CASSLKSGPDTQYF.

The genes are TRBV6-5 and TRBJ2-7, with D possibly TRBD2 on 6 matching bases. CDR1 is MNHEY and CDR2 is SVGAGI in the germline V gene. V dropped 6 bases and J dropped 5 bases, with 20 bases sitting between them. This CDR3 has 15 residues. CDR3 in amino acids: CASRFSGEGFDEQYF. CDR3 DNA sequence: TGTGCCAGCAGGTTTAGCGGTGAGGGGTTTGACGAGCAGTACTTC.

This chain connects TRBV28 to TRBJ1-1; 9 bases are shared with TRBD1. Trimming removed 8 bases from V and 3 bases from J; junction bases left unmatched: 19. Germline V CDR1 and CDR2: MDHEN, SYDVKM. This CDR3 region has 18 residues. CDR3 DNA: TGTGCCAGCCAAACCCCGGCGGACAGGGGAGTGGCCTACACTGAAGCTTTCTTT. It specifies CASQTPADRGVAYTEAFF.

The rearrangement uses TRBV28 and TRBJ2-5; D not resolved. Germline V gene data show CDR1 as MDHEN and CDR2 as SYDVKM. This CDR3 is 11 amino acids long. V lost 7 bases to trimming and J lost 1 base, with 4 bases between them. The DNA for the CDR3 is TGTGCCAGCACGTCCCAAGAGACCCAGTACTTC. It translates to CASTSQETQYF.

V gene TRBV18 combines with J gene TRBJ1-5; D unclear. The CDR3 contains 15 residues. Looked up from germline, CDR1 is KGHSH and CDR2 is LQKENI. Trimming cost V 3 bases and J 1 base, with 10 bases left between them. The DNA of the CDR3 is TGTGCCAGCTCACCTTTCCCGACCAGCAATCAGCCCCAGCATTTT. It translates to CASSPFPTSNQPQHF.